This T cell receptor (beta chain) was identified during a study of metastatic and nonmetastatic thyroid tumors. Looking at the study overall: Comparison of repertoires was carried out across blood and tumor or nodule tissue from malignant and benign thyroid patients.

Per the study methods: A distant-metastasis classifier for papillary thyroid cancer was built using CDR3 differences across clinicopathological groups. Via MiXCR, TCRdb re-called the PCR reads. TCRdb, rather than the study authors, made the V and J calls. This table has 11,000 or so clones, 35% to 45% appearing once. Germline CDR1 is ENHRY and CDR2 is SYGVKD. This CDR3 is 12 amino acids long. V lost 2 bases, J lost 7 bases, and 8 bases lay in between. Regarding the study as a whole: The reported finding was significantly higher TCR beta diversity in malignant thyroid tumors relative to benign nodules, in blood and tumor.

As concerns this clone: No antigen is known for it.

No patient received treatment before thyroid surgery. The specimen was tumor tissue. The source is a female donor with papillary thyroid cancer or a benign thyroid nodule (not recorded which). Some clones in this sample may be carry-over from other donors' samples. The chain carries TRBV10-3 and TRBJ1-2; TRBD1 might be the D (6 bases). The CDR3 here is CAISEGGAGYTF. CDR3 in DNA: TGTGCCATCAGTGAGGGGGGGGCTGGCTACACCTTC.